Each of the 24 T cell receptor beta chains below was sequenced from the same sample in a study of cytomegalovirus exposure and HLA in healthy donors. PCR employed 60 Vbeta and 13 Jbeta primers. This table comes from immunoSEQ multiplex PCR, and its TCRdb copy is limited to in-frame clones, with some not included. This sample has approximately 200,000 clones, with about four fifths found just once. Sequenced input: PBMCs. The receptors derive from a boy aged 2 to 10 in good health and CMV-seronegative.

The chain recombines TRBV5-4 with TRBJ1-4; no firm D call. The CDR3 covers 15 residues. Per the germline V gene, CDR1 is SGHNT and CDR2 is YYREEE (reference sequence). V was trimmed by 3 bases and J by 7 bases, leaving 16 bases between them. CDR3 amino acids: CASSSGGSLGEKLFF. The CDR3 nucleotides read TGTGCCAGCAGCTCGGGTGGCTCTCTCGGTGAAAAACTGTTTTTT.

This clone was recorded once. The chain joins TRBV6-6 to TRBJ1-2; TRBD1 matches 9 bases. The CDR3 length is 16 residues. CDR1 is MNHNY, CDR2 SVGAGI, per germline (reference sequence). V lost 4 bases and J lost 4; bases outside the gene matches: 10. CDR3 nucleotides: TGTGCCAGCAGTTCTGGACAGGGGCCCCTTAGCTATGGCTACACCTTC. This encodes CASSSGQGPLSYGYTF.

The V and J genes are TRBV4-1 and TRBJ1-2; 7 bases line up with TRBD1. V shed 3 bases, J shed 8 bases, and the junction held 6 bases outside the gene matches. CDR1 and CDR2 (germline): MGHRA, YSYEKL. The CDR3 sequence is 13 residues long. Written as DNA, the CDR3 is TGCGCCAGCAGCCACGGGACAGCAAGGGGCTACACCTTC. Translated: CASSHGTARGYTF.

The chain employs TRBV7-2 and TRBJ2-5, with TRBD2 as a possible D gene (6 bases). The V end lost 2 bases, the J end lost 3 bases, and 7 bases lay between the germline ends. This CDR3 spans 13 amino acids. Germline values: CDR1 SGHTA, CDR2 FQGNSA. Here the CDR3 DNA reads TGTGCCAGCAGCTTACGGAGGGAAGAGACCCAGTACTTC. This translates into CASSLRREETQYF.

This chain uses TRBV25-1 with TRBJ2-1; 9 bases fit TRBD1. Germline V CDR1 and CDR2: MGHDK, SYGVNS. The junction had 4 bases not matched to a gene; V was cut back by 6 bases and J by 1 base. This CDR3 is 15 amino acids long. CDR3 sequence reads: CASSLGQGSYNEQFF. CDR3 DNA sequence: TGTGCCAGCAGCCTAGGACAGGGGTCCTACAATGAGCAGTTCTTC.

The chain links TRBV11-3 to TRBJ2-3; the D is unclear. V was cut by 0 bases and J by 0 bases, with 16 bases left in between. CDR3 length: 18 residues. Per germline, CDR1 SGHNT and CDR2 YENEEA. The CDR3: CASSLERMGQESTDTQYF. CDR3 DNA: TGTGCCAGCAGCTTAGAACGAATGGGTCAGGAAAGCACAGATACGCAGTATTTT. The variable domain in full, completed from reference TRBV11-3 and TRBJ2-3, reads EAGVVQSPRYKIIEKKQPVAFWCNPISGHNTLYWYLQNLGQGPELLIRYENEEAVDDSQLPKDRFSAERLKGVDSTLKIQPAELGDSAVYLCASSLERMGQESTDTQYFGPGTRLTVL.

The CDR3: CAFQKRGRETQYF. The CDR3 region has the DNA TGTGCCTTCCAAAAGCGGGGGCGAGAGACCCAGTACTTC. The chain carries TRBV30 and TRBJ2-5; 8 bases are a match to TRBD2. The CDR3 extends over 13 amino acids. Trimming removed 7 bases from V and 4 bases from J; junction bases left unmatched: 8. CDR1 is GTSNPN, CDR2 SVGIG, per germline (reference sequence).

V and J are TRBV10-3 and TRBJ2-7; maybe TRBD1 (6 bases). The CDR3 extends over 13 amino acids. Germline V gene data show CDR1 as ENHRY and CDR2 as SYGVKD. Trimming stripped 1 base from V and 6 bases from J, with 10 bases between. For the CDR3, the DNA is TGTGCCATCAGTGAGTGGGACAATCCCGAGCAGTACTTC. Translating gives CAISEWDNPEQYF.

This clone was counted a single time. This chain connects TRBV9 to TRBJ1-6; tentative D call: TRBD1 (5 bases). The CDR3 has 16 residues. Looked up from germline, CDR1 is SGDLS and CDR2 is YYNGEE. V lost 1 base and J lost 8, with 16 bases in between. This CDR3 reads CASSVYGSPGDSPLHF. For the CDR3, the DNA is TGTGCCAGCAGCGTATATGGGAGCCCGGGGGATTCACCCCTCCACTTT.

The chain carries TRBV28 and TRBJ2-3, with 8 positions matching TRBD2. Germline V gene lookup returns CDR1 MDHEN and CDR2 SYDVKM. CDR3 length: 12 amino acids. The trim removed 10 bases at V and 4 bases at J, leaving 4 bases unmatched. The CDR3 DNA reads as TGTGCCACCGGGGGGGGGTCAGATACGCAGTATTTT. Its translation is CATGGGSDTQYF.

V usage is TRBV19 and J usage is TRBJ1-5, with 7 nucleotides matching TRBD1. Trimming took 4 bases from V and 0 from J; bases not matched to a gene: 18. The CDR3 has 20 amino acids. Looked up from germline, CDR1 is LNHDA and CDR2 is SQIVND (reference sequence). The CDR3 nucleotides are TGTGCCAGTAGTAGGGGGCCACAGGGTAAGGGGGCTTATAGCAATCAGCCCCAGCATTTT. Amino acid sequence: CASSRGPQGKGAYSNQPQHF.

The chain combines TRBV7-9 with TRBJ1-4; 9 nucleotides align to TRBD1. The CDR3 is 14 amino acids. The V and J ends lost 5 bases and 6 bases, in that order; junction bases with no gene match: 4. Looked up from germline, CDR1 is SEHNR and CDR2 is FQNEAQ (reference sequence). Here the CDR3 DNA reads TGTGCCAGCAGCCAGGGACAGGGAGATGAAAAACTGTTTTTT. Translation gives CASSQGQGDEKLFF. The full variable domain, with the rest looked up from reference TRBV7-9 and TRBJ1-4, is DTGVSQNPRHKITKRGQNVTFRCDPISEHNRLYWYRQTLGQGPEFLTYFQNEAQLEKSRLLSDRFSAERPKGSFSTLEIQRTEQGDSAMYLCASSQGQGDEKLFFGSGTQLSVL.

This clone was counted a few times. The chain employs TRBV14 and TRBJ1-2, with 8 bases that match TRBD1. CDR1 and CDR2 from the germline V gene are SGHDN and FVKESK. V shed 6 bases and J 8 bases; nucleotides not matched to a gene: 14. The CDR3 loop spans 15 amino acids. This CDR3 is CASSRDRPRLGGYTF. The CDR3 coding sequence is TGTGCCAGCAGTCGGGACAGGCCCCGGCTTGGGGGCTACACCTTC.

This clone was seen a single time. This sequence joins TRBV19 and TRBJ1-4; D is unclear. The CDR3 sequence is 14 residues long. V dropped 5 bases and J dropped 9 bases, with 16 bases sitting between them. Germline-derived CDR1 and CDR2 are LNHDA and SQIVND (reference sequence). The CDR3 DNA reads TGTGCCAGTAGTCTACCTGCAGGCTCTCAAAAACTGTTTTTT. This sequence encodes CASSLPAGSQKLFF.

The chain carries TRBV7-9 and TRBJ1-1; no clear D. The CDR3 runs to 15 residues. V was clipped by 3 bases and J by 1 base, with 12 bases between them. CDR1 SEHNR and CDR2 FQNEAQ come from the germline V gene (reference sequence). In DNA form, the CDR3 reads TGTGCCAGCAGCTTGACTGAGCGGAAGAACACTGAAGCTTTCTTT. Translated, it gives CASSLTERKNTEAFF.

This chain links TRBV7-3 with TRBJ2-3; D gene uncertain. Germline CDR1 and CDR2: SGHTA and FQGTGA. The CDR3 length is 14 residues. The V end lost 7 bases, the J end lost 1 base, and 12 bases lay between the germline ends. CDR3 DNA: TGTGCCAGCACCGCCGACTTACGCACAGATACGCAGTATTTT. This gives the protein CASTADLRTDTQYF.

J is TRBJ2-5 and V is TRBV21-1; TRBD1, the table's D call, was not compared with the DNA. TRBV21-1 is described as a pseudogene. The CDR3 covers 16 residues. As DNA, the CDR3 is TGTGCCATCCCCTTATGTGGACAGGGGCGGCGAGAGACCCAGTACTTC. Its protein is CAIPLCGQGRRETQYF.

This clone occurred a few times. V is TRBV4-3 and J is TRBJ1-1; D might be TRBD1 (5 bases). Trimming shortened V by 4 bases and J by 1 base, and 13 bases separated the two germline ends. The CDR3 loop spans 15 amino acids. The germline V gene has CDR1 LGHNA and CDR2 YSLEER. Here the CDR3 DNA reads TGCGCCAGCAGCCGAGCAGGGAACCGGAACACTGAAGCTTTCTTT. The encoded protein is CASSRAGNRNTEAFF.

The V and J genes are TRBV9 and TRBJ2-2; D unresolved. Germline loops: CDR1 SGDLS, CDR2 YYNGEE. This CDR3 is built from 15 residues. Between the trimmed V and J ends, which lost 7 bases and 0 bases, there was a span of 13 bases. CDR3 in DNA: TGTGCCAGCGGGCTATCCCTCGCGAACACCGGGGAGCTGTTTTTT. Protein sequence: CASGLSLANTGELFF.

The J gene is TRBJ2-7, the V gene TRBV7-9, with D maybe TRBD2 (5 bases). The CDR3 is 16 amino acids. Germline V gives CDR1 SEHNR, CDR2 FQNEAQ (reference sequence). The V end was cut by 3 bases, the J end by 2 bases, with 17 bases between. Here the CDR3 DNA reads TGTGCCAGCAGCTTGATTCGGGGTAACCCAACCTACGAGCAGTACTTC. Translated, it gives CASSLIRGNPTYEQYF.

The V call is TRBV4-2, the J call TRBJ2-2; 8 bases agree with TRBD2. Per germline, CDR1 LGHNA and CDR2 YNFKEQ. This CDR3 is 17 amino acids long. Trimming at V came to 3 bases and at J to 7 bases, leaving 13 bases not matched to a gene. The CDR3 DNA is TGTGCCAGCAGCCATAGTGGGACTAGGGGATTCGGCGGGGAGCTGTTTTTT. This codes for CASSHSGTRGFGGELFF.

The chain employs TRBV5-6 and TRBJ1-4; D is possibly TRBD1 (6 bases). The CDR3 loop spans 15 amino acids. Germline CDR1 SGHDT, CDR2 YYEEEE. Trimming stripped 0 bases from V and 8 bases from J, with 14 bases between. The CDR3 sequence is CASSLAPGVGEKLFF. Here the CDR3 DNA reads TGTGCCAGCAGCTTGGCCCCAGGGGTCGGGGAAAAACTGTTTTTT.

The chain employs TRBV4-1 and TRBJ2-3; 11 nucleotides match TRBD2. Germline-derived CDR1 and CDR2 are MGHRA and YSYEKL. The length of the CDR3 is 19 residues. V shed 4 bases, J shed 2 bases, and the junction held 14 bases outside the gene matches. CDR3 amino acids: CASSPPTSGGKSFTDTQYF. In DNA, the CDR3 is TGCGCCAGCAGCCCCCCCACTAGCGGGGGCAAGTCCTTCACAGATACGCAGTATTTT.

This clone turned up a few times. The chain uses TRBV27 and TRBJ2-7; maybe TRBD1 (5 bases). V lost 6 bases and J lost 5, with 14 bases in between. In germline, CDR1 is MNHEY, CDR2 SMNVEV (reference sequence). This CDR3 has 13 amino acids. In nucleotides, the CDR3 is TGTGCCAGCAGCCGTCAGGGTCTCGACGAGCAGTACTTC. This codes for CASSRQGLDEQYF.